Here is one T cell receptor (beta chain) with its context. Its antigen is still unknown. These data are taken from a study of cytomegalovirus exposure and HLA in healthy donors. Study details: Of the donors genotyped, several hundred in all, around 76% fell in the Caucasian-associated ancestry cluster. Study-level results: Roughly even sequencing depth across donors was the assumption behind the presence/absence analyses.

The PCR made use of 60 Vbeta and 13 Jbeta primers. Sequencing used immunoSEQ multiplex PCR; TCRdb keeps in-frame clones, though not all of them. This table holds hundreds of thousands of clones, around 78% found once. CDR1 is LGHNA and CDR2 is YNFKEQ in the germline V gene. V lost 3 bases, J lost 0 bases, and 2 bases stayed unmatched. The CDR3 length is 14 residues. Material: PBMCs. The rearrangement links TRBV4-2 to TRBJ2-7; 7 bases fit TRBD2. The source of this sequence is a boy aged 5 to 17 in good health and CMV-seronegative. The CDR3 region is CASSQPGGSYEQYF. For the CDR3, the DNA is TGTGCCAGCAGCCAGCCGGGGGGCTCCTACGAGCAGTACTTC.